This TCR beta chain was profiled in a study of T cells after yellow fever vaccination. Broader study findings: Faster peaking, at day 5 versus 15, marked a secondary response that was weaker.

TCRdb re-derived calls from the 5' RACE reads in MiXCR, one entry per CDR3 protein. The data hold fewer than 450,000 distinct CDR3 sequences, with 11% observed a single time. CDR1 MNHNS and CDR2 SASEGT come from the germline V gene. V shed 6 bases, J shed 5 bases, and the junction held 14 bases outside the gene matches. This CDR3 has 16 amino acids. The sample holds a few counts of this clonotype. Its antigen is undetermined. The TCR comes from a man between 18 and 35 years old who received the YFV17D yellow fever vaccine. This chain links TRBV6-1 with TRBJ2-3; TRBD2 matches 7 bases. The specimen comprised PBMCs, sampled on the day of the first yellow fever vaccination. CDR3: CASSNPNGGGLDTQYF. The CDR3 coding sequence is TGTGCCAGCAGCAACCCCAACGGGGGAGGGTTAGATACGCAGTATTTT.